The entry that follows covers one T cell receptor (beta chain) sequence. Its specificity is not known. V lost 4 bases, J lost 7 bases, and 6 bases stayed unmatched. CDR3 size: 13 residues. Germline assignment: CDR1 SEHNR and CDR2 FQNEAQ (reference sequence). This specimen comes from a study of cytomegalovirus exposure and HLA in healthy donors. Overall study: An earlier analysis found under 130 million unique TCR beta sequences from approximately 190 million T cells. Points from the study as a whole: Previously analyzed data showed that most TCR beta V segments were productive at a frequency of about 87% or about 30%. Beyond CMV serostatus, there was no information to go on about immune exposure. 87-base-pair reads could not separate some V segments, including TRBV6-2 and TRBV6-3.

It was with 60 Vbeta and 13 Jbeta primers that the PCR ran. The data were produced by immunoSEQ multiplex PCR, yet TCRdb's version contains in-frame clones alone and is incomplete. The sample shows 150,000 to 200,000 clones, around 77% of them seen only once. The sequencing sample was made of PBMCs. The TCR was taken from a woman in her thirties in good health and CMV-seronegative. The V call is TRBV7-9, the J call TRBJ1-1; 7 positions match TRBD1. The DNA for the CDR3 is TGTGCCAGCAGCTGGGGACAGAGCTATGAAGCTTTCTTT. Translation gives CASSWGQSYEAFF.